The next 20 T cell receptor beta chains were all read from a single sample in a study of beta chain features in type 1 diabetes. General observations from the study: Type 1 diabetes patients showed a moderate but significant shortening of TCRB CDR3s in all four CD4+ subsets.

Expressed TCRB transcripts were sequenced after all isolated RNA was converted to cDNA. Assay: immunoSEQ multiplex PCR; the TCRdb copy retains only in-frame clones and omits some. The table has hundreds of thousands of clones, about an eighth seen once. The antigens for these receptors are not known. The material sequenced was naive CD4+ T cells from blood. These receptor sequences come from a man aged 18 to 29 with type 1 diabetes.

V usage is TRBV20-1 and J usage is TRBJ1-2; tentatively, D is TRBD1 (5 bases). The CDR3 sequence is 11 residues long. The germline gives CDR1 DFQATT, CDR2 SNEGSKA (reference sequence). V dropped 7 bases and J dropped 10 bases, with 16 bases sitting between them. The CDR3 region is CSGPQEGIYTF. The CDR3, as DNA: TGCAGTGGTCCACAGGAGGGAATCTACACCTTC.

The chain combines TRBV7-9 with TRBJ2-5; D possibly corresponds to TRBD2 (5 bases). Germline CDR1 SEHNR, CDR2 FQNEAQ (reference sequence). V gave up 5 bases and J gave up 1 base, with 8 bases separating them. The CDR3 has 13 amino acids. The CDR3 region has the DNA TGTGCCAGCAGCCAAAGCGGCCAAGAGACCCAGTACTTC. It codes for CASSQSGQETQYF.

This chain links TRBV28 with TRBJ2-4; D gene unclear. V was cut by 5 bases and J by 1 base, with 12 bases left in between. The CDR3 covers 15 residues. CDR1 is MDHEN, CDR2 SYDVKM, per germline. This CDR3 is CASSRVMLAKNIQYF. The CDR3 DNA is TGTGCCAGCAGTCGGGTTATGTTGGCCAAAAACATTCAGTACTTC.

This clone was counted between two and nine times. The CDR3 reads CATTTGPSYEQYF. CDR3 nucleotide sequence: TGTGCCACCACGACCGGACCTTCCTACGAGCAGTACTTC. This chain uses TRBV19 with TRBJ2-7, with D unresolved. V lost 10 bases to trimming and J lost 1 base, with 14 bases between them. The CDR3 is 13 amino acids. In germline, CDR1 is LNHDA, CDR2 SQIVND (reference sequence).

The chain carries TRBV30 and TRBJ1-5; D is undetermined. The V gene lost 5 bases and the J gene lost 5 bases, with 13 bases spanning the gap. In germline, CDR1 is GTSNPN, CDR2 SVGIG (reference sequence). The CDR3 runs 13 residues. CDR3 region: CAWGPGEYQPQHF. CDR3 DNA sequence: TGTGCCTGGGGACCTGGTGAATATCAGCCCCAGCATTTT. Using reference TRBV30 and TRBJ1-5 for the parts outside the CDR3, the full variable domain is SQTIHQWPATLVQPVGSPLSLECTVEGTSNPNLYWYRQAAGRGLQLLFYSVGIGQISSEVPQNLSASRPQDRQFILSSKKLLLSDSGFYLCAWGPGEYQPQHFGDGTRLSIL.

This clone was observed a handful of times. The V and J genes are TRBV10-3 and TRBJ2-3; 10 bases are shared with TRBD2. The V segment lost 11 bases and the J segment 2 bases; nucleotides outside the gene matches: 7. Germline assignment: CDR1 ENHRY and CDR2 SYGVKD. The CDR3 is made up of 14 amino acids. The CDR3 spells CAARTSGATDTQYF. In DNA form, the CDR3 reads TGTGCCGCCCGCACTAGCGGGGCCACAGATACGCAGTATTTT.

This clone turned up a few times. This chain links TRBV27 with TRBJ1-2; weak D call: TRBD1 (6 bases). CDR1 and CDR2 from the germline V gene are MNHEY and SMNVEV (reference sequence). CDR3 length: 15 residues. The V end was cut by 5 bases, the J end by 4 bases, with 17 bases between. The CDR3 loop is CASSPRGGAAYGYTF. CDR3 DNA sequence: TGTGCCAGCAGTCCCCGCGGGGGGGCAGCCTATGGCTACACCTTC.

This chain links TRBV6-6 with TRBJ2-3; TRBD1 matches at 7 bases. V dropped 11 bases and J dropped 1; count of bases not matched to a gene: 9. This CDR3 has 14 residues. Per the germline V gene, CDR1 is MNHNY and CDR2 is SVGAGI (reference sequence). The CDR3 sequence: CAEGAQIRTDTQYF. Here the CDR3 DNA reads TGTGCCGAGGGGGCACAAATCCGCACAGATACGCAGTATTTT.

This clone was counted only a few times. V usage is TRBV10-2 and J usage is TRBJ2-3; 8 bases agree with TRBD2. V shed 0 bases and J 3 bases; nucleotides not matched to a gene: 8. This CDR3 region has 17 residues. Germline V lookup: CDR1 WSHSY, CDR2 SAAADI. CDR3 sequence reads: CASSESTRGGGTDTQYF. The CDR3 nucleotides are TGCGCCAGCAGTGAGTCGACTCGGGGGGGCGGGACAGATACGCAGTATTTT.

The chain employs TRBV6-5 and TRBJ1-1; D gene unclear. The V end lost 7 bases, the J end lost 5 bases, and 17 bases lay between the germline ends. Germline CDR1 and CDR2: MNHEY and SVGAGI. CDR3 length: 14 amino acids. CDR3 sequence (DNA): TGTGCCAGCACCTGGACGCCTCTGGGGACTGAAGCTTTCTTT. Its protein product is CASTWTPLGTEAFF.

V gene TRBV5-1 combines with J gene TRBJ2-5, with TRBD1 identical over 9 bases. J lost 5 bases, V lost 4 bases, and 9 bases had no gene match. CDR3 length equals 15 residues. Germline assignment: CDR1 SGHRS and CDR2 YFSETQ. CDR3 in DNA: TGCGCCAGCAGCCCATGGACAGGGGCAGGGGAGACCCAGTACTTC. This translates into CASSPWTGAGETQYF.

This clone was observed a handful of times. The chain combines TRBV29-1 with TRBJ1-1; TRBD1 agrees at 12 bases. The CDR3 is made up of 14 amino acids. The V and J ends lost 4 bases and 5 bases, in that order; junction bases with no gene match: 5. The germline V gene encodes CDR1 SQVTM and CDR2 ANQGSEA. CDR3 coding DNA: TGCAGCGTTGCCCGGGACAGGGGGCATACTGAAGCTTTCTTT. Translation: CSVARDRGHTEAFF.

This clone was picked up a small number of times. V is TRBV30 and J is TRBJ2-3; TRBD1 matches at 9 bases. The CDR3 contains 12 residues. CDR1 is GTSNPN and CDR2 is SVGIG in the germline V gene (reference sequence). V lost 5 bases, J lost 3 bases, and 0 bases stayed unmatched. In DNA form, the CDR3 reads TGTGCCTGGGACAGGGGGACAGATACGCAGTATTTT. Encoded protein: CAWDRGTDTQYF.

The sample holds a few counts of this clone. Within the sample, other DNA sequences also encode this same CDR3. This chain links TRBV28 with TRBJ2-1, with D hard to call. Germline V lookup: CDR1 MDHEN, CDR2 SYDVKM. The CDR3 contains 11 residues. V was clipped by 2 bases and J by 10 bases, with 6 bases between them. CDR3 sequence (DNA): TGTGCCAGCAGTTTAGGGGAAGAGCAGTTCTTC. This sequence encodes CASSLGEEQFF. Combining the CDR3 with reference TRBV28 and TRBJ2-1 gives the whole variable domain DVKVTQSSRYLVKRTGEKVFLECVQDMDHENMFWYRQDPGLGLRLIYFSYDVKMKEKGDIPEGYSVSREKKERFSLILESASTNQTSMYLCASSLGEEQFFGPGTRLTVL.

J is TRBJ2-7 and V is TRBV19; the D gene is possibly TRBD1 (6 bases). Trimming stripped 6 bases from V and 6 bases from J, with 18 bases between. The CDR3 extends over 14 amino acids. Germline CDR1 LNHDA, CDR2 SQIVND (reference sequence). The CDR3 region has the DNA TGTGCCAGTAGAGCAGGGACATCGACGGTCGAGCAGTACTTC. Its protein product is CASRAGTSTVEQYF.

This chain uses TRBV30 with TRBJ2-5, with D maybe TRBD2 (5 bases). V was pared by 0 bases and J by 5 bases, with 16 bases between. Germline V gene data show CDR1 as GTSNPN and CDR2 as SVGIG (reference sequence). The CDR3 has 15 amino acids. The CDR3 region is CAWSVRGSLRETQYF. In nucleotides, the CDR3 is TGTGCCTGGAGTGTACGGGGTTCGCTGAGGGAGACCCAGTACTTC.

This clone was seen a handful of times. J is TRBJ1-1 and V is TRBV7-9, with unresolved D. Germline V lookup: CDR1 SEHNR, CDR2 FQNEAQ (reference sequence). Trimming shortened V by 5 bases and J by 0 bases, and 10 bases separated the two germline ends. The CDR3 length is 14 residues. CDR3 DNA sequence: TGTGCCAGCAGCCCAGACGGAATGAACACTGAAGCTTTCTTT. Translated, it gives CASSPDGMNTEAFF. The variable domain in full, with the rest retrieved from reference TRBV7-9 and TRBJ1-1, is DTGVSQNPRHKITKRGQNVTFRCDPISEHNRLYWYRQTLGQGPEFLTYFQNEAQLEKSRLLSDRFSAERPKGSFSTLEIQRTEQGDSAMYLCASSPDGMNTEAFFGQGTRLTVV.

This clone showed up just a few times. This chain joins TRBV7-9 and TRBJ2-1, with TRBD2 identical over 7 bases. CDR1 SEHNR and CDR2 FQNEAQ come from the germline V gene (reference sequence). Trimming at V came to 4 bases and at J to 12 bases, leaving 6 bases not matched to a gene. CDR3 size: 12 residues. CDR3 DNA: TGTGCCAGCAGCTCCGATCCTAGCGGGCAGTTCTTC. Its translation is CASSSDPSGQFF.

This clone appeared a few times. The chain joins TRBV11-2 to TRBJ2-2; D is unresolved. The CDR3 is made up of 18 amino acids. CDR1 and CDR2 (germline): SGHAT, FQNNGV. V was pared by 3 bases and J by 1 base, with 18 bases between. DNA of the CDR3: TGTGCCAGCAGCTTTATAAGGGCCCCTATGCTGAACACCGGGGAGCTGTTTTTT. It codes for CASSFIRAPMLNTGELFF.

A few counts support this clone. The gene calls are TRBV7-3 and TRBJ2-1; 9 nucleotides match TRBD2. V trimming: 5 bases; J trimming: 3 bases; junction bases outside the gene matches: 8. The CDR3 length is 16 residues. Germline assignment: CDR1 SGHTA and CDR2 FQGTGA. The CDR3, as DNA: TGTGCCAGCAGCACACAAAGCGGGGGGAACTACAATGAGCAGTTCTTC. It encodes CASSTQSGGNYNEQFF.